The 23 T cell receptor beta chains below all came from one sample that was sequenced in a study of identical twins. TCRdb called the 5' RACE reads again in MiXCR, with one record for every CDR3 protein. Among about 1.7 million distinct CDR3 sequences listed, around 33% were seen once. Source material: cord blood. The source of these receptors is a newborn girl in good health.

This clonotype was recorded at least ten times. This chain links TRBV10-3 with TRBJ2-1, with 9 bases aligning to TRBD2. From germline, CDR1 is ENHRY and CDR2 SYGVKD. CDR3 length: 17 amino acids. The V and J ends lost 3 bases and 0 bases, in that order; junction bases with no gene match: 6. The CDR3 nucleotides are TGTGCCATCAGTGAAGGTCTAGCGGGGAGCTCCTACAATGAGCAGTTCTTC. It is translated as CAISEGLAGSSYNEQFF.

This clonotype came up many times. The chain recombines TRBV10-3 with TRBJ2-4, with a weak D call TRBD2 (5 bases). With 4 bases removed from V and 1 base from J, the gap between germline ends came to 5 bases. CDR1 ENHRY and CDR2 SYGVKD come from the germline V gene. The CDR3 covers 13 residues. The CDR3 bases are TGTGCCATCAGTGGCGGGGCCAAAAACATTCAGTACTTC. Translated: CAISGGAKNIQYF.

This clonotype was detected a few times. The V and J genes are TRBV20-1 and TRBJ1-2; D not certain. Germline assignment: CDR1 DFQATT and CDR2 SNEGSKA (reference sequence). Trimming took 6 bases from V and 2 from J, leaving 10 bases between them. The CDR3 contains 12 residues. The DNA of the CDR3 is TGCAGTGCGCCGCCCTCCAACTATGGCTACACCTTC. Translated, it gives CSAPPSNYGYTF.

The J gene is TRBJ1-6, the V gene TRBV10-3; no definite D call. V lost 4 bases and J 3 bases, leaving 4 bases between the germline ends. This CDR3 contains 13 residues. Germline V gives CDR1 ENHRY, CDR2 SYGVKD. CDR3 DNA sequence: TGTGCCATCAGTGGACACTATAATTCACCCCTCCACTTT. Its protein product is CAISGHYNSPLHF.

The chain links TRBV11-2 to TRBJ2-4; D gene ambiguous. Germline V gene sequence: CDR1 SGHAT, CDR2 FQNNGV. The CDR3 covers 16 residues. V was shortened by 1 base and J by 0 bases, with 10 bases between the two germline ends. In nucleotides, the CDR3 is TGTGCCAGCAGCTTAGGCCTTCAGCTAGCCAAAAACATTCAGTACTTC. Translation gives CASSLGLQLAKNIQYF.

This clonotype was counted a few times. The chain joins TRBV25-1 to TRBJ1-2, with 8 positions matching TRBD1. CDR3 length equals 16 residues. Germline V lookup: CDR1 MGHDK, CDR2 SYGVNS. J gave up 7 bases and V 5 bases, and 15 bases lay outside the gene matches. Here the CDR3 DNA reads TGTGCCAGCAGTACCTCCGTGGCAGGGGGCGATGGTGGCTACACCTTC. This translates into CASSTSVAGGDGGYTF.

This clonotype was counted a single time. The V and J genes are TRBV20-1 and TRBJ2-4; 7 nucleotides agree with TRBD2. Germline V gene data show CDR1 as DFQATT and CDR2 as SNEGSKA (reference sequence). The CDR3 is 15 amino acids. Unmatched junction bases numbered 15, after V lost 0 bases and J lost 13 bases. CDR3 in DNA: TGCAGTGCTAGAGATCCGGGAGGAGCTTCCTACGGGCAGTACTTC. Translation gives CSARDPGGASYGQYF.

The chain employs TRBV7-2 and TRBJ2-3, with TRBD2 identical over 12 bases. Germline V gene lookup returns CDR1 SGHTA and CDR2 FQGNSA. V lost 3 bases, J lost 0 bases, and 10 bases stayed unmatched. The CDR3 contains 19 residues. CDR3 protein: CASSFRGGGLAGSTDTQYF. The CDR3 DNA reads as TGTGCCAGCAGCTTTCGTGGAGGGGGACTAGCGGGTAGCACAGATACGCAGTATTTT.

Turning to this clonotype: At one boundary the junction diverges from the germline segment, which might be a read error. The J gene is TRBJ2-6, the V gene TRBV9; 10 bases are shared with TRBD1. Germline V gene sequence: CDR1 SGDLS, CDR2 YYNGEE. The CDR3 loop spans 15 amino acids. The chain's CDR3 is CASSVPRTGGNVLTF. CDR3 bases: TGTGCCAGCAGCGTTCCTCGGACAGGGGGCAACGTCCTGACTTTC.

The chain employs TRBV5-1 and TRBJ1-2; the match to TRBD1 covers 8 bases. CDR3 size: 15 residues. The germline V gene has CDR1 SGHRS and CDR2 YFSETQ. The V and J ends lost 3 bases and 4 bases, in that order; junction bases with no gene match: 8. The CDR3 loop reads CASSSDRGLRYGYTF. CDR3 nucleotide sequence: TGCGCCAGCAGCTCAGACAGGGGTCTTCGCTATGGCTACACCTTC. The whole variable domain, remainder taken from reference TRBV5-1 and TRBJ1-2, is KAGVTQTPRYLIKTRGQQVTLSCSPISGHRSVSWYQQTPGQGLQFLFEYFSETQRNKGNFPGRFSGRQFSNSRSEMNVSTLELGDSALYLCASSSDRGLRYGYTFGSGTRLTVV.

The table lists this clonotype with a few counts. The chain couples TRBV4-1 to TRBJ1-1; no reliable D call. The CDR3 loop spans 13 amino acids. Germline values: CDR1 MGHRA, CDR2 YSYEKL. Trimming cost V 1 base and J 11 bases, with 14 bases left between them. CDR3 DNA sequence: TGCGCCAGCAGCCAAGTTCTGTGGACGGAGGCTTTCTTT. Its protein product is CASSQVLWTEAFF.

The genes are TRBV7-6 and TRBJ2-7; 8 nucleotides agree with TRBD1. The DNA end lines up better with TRBJ2-5; the J call may be wrong. This CDR3 has 15 residues. The germline gives CDR1 SGHVS, CDR2 FNYEAQ. As DNA, the CDR3 is TGTGCCAGCAGCTTTCCACCGGGACAGGAGGGGACCCAGTACTTC. The encoded protein is CASSFPPGQEGTQYF.

This clonotype has only a few counts. The chain recombines TRBV7-2 with TRBJ1-6; D unclear. V was clipped by 1 base and J by 13 bases, with 8 bases between them. The CDR3 contains 12 residues. Germline assignment: CDR1 SGHTA and CDR2 FQGNSA. Written as DNA, the CDR3 is TGTGCCAGCAGCTTAGTATTTACCCCCCTCCACTTT. Amino acids: CASSLVFTPLHF.

A single count supports this clonotype. This rearrangement joins TRBV20-1 to TRBJ1-5, with D uncertain. Germline lookup yields CDR1 DFQATT and CDR2 SNEGSKA (reference sequence). CDR3 size: 13 residues. Deletions cut 6 bases from V and 6 bases from J, with 15 bases between. In nucleotides, the CDR3 is TGCAGTGCCCCGCAACCCGGCGGTCAGCCCCAGCATTTT. Translation gives CSAPQPGGQPQHF.

The chain is built from TRBV5-1 and TRBJ1-1; the D is unclear. In germline, CDR1 is SGHRS, CDR2 YFSETQ. The CDR3 covers 14 residues. V lost 0 bases, J lost 4 bases, and 10 bases lay in between. CDR3 nucleotides: TGCGCCAGCAGCTTGGCTAGGGTTGGCACTGAAGCTTTCTTT. Its protein product is CASSLARVGTEAFF.

With respect to this clonotype: The junction departs from germline at one end; a sequencing error may be responsible. The genes are TRBV5-8 and TRBJ1-1; 7 bases are shared with TRBD1. Per germline, CDR1 SGHTS and CDR2 YDEGEE. The CDR3 totals 17 residues. The CDR3 is CASSSIVTGRGNTEAFF. The CDR3 coding sequence is TGTGCCAGCAGCTCCATAGTGACAGGGCGCGGGAACACTGAGGCTTTCTTT. Together with reference TRBV5-8 and TRBJ1-1, the CDR3 gives the full variable domain: EAGVTQSPTHLIKTRGQQATLRCSPISGHTSVYWYQQALGLGLQFLLWYDEGEERNRGNFPPRFSGRQFPNYSSELNVNALELEDSALYLCASSSIVTGRGNTEAFFGQGTRLTVV.

J is TRBJ2-7 and V is TRBV5-1, with D possibly TRBD2 on 5 matching bases. Germline V CDR1 and CDR2: SGHRS, YFSETQ. CDR3 length equals 14 residues. V shed 4 bases and J shed 2 bases, with 13 bases lying between them. CDR3 DNA sequence: TGCGCCAGCAGCCCTACAGCGGTCCCCTACGAGCAGTACTTC. It translates to CASSPTAVPYEQYF.

This chain uses TRBV19 with TRBJ2-5, with TRBD2 as a possible D gene (5 bases). The CDR3 covers 12 residues. With 1 base removed from V and 5 bases from J, the gap between germline ends came to 5 bases. CDR1 and CDR2 from the germline V gene are LNHDA and SQIVND (reference sequence). CDR3 in DNA: TGTGCCAGTAGTATAGGGGAGGAGACCCAGTACTTC. Amino acids: CASSIGEETQYF.

V is TRBV7-9 and J is TRBJ2-3; 8 bases match TRBD2. V shed 5 bases, J shed 2 bases, and the junction held 9 bases outside the gene matches. The CDR3 consists of 16 residues. Germline CDR1 SEHNR, CDR2 FQNEAQ (reference sequence). This chain's CDR3 is CASSRVLAESTDTQYF. The CDR3 bases are TGTGCCAGCAGCCGCGTACTAGCGGAGTCCACAGATACGCAGTATTTT.

The table lists this clonotype with a few counts. This chain links TRBV20-1 with TRBJ2-7, with 7 bases matching TRBD2. The CDR3 contains 15 residues. V lost 6 bases, J lost 2 bases, and 13 bases stayed unmatched. Germline CDR1 reads DFQATT; CDR2 reads SNEGSKA (reference sequence). CDR3 in amino acids: CSARSRTRGPYEQYF. Written as DNA, the CDR3 is TGCAGTGCCAGATCCCGGACTAGAGGGCCCTACGAGCAGTACTTC.

This clonotype has more than one count but fewer than ten. The V and J genes are TRBV5-1 and TRBJ2-1; D is unclear. The V gene lost 4 bases and the J gene lost 5 bases, with 13 bases spanning the gap. The CDR3 runs to 14 residues. The germline CDR1 and CDR2 sequences are SGHRS and YFSETQ. The chain's CDR3 is CASSPILDNNEQFF. DNA of the CDR3: TGCGCCAGCAGCCCGATCCTAGATAACAATGAGCAGTTCTTC.

The CDR3 nucleotides read TGCAGTGCTAGGGGCAGGGGGAATTACGAGCAGTACTTC. It specifies CSARGRGNYEQYF. The V and J genes are TRBV20-1 and TRBJ2-7, with TRBD1 identical over 7 bases. Germline CDR1 reads DFQATT; CDR2 reads SNEGSKA (reference sequence). V shed 3 bases and J 4 bases; nucleotides not matched to a gene: 6. The CDR3 covers 13 residues.

V usage is TRBV10-3 and J usage is TRBJ1-2, with a tentative D call TRBD1 (6 bases). V lost 3 bases and J lost 8, with 10 bases in between. Germline CDR1 is ENHRY and CDR2 is SYGVKD. CDR3 length: 12 amino acids. CDR3 bases: TGTGCCATCAGTGACAGGGGTAGAGGCTACACCTTC. Translated, it gives CAISDRGRGYTF.